This TCR beta chain is drawn from a study of spatial heterogeneity in lung cancer. The study's findings and limits: Mutation tallies in tumors tracked expanded intratumoral alpha and beta TCR counts.

Note on this clonotype: No antigen is known for it. Since it is a stray read in a library aimed at alpha chains, this beta chain has a size that is not meaningful.

Each CDR3 protein is one row after TCRdb ran MiXCR on the 5' RACE reads. The sample yields over 15,000 distinct CDR3 sequences, 9.5% to 10% seen once. The time point here: sample taken at primary tumor resection. The sequenced sample was lung tumor tissue, obtained at surgery. This clonotype was sampled from a female donor with early-stage non-small cell lung cancer.

For the CDR3, the DNA is TGTGCCAGCAGCCCGGGGACGTTTTATAGCAATCAGCCCCAGCATTTT. It codes for CASSPGTFYSNQPQHF. The chain joins TRBV6-5 to TRBJ1-5, with D perhaps TRBD1 (5 bases). V gave up 6 bases and J gave up 0 bases, with 15 bases separating them. There are 16 residues in the CDR3. Germline V gene data show CDR1 as MNHEY and CDR2 as SVGAGI.